This T cell receptor (beta chain) appears in the sequencing data of a study of blood T cell repertoires in COVID-19. Looking at the study overall: Both acute and convalescent COVID-19 samples were obtained from the United States, Italy and Spain. PBMCs, B-cell-depleted T cells, or T cells were the source of the cDNA or gDNA that made up the material.

Per the authors' pipeline: Nucleated cell number was recorded as an estimate derived from reference gene primer amplification. Clones were read by immunoSEQ multiplex PCR, and TCRdb kept only the in-frame ones, dropping some. The DNA gave D and trimming, while V, J and clone size come from that table. The data contain fewer than 75,000 clones, over 90% of them singletons. The CDR3 is 14 residues long. V lost 0 bases to trimming and J lost 10 bases, with 15 bases between them. CDR1 is LGHDT and CDR2 is YNNKEL in the germline V gene (reference sequence). The TCR sequence derives from a man aged 50 or older with active COVID-19. The chain employs TRBV3-1 (or the pseudogene TRBV3-2) and TRBJ1-1, with D unresolved. Input material: peripheral blood. In nucleotides, the CDR3 is TGTGCCAGCAGCCAAGACACCTTCTCCCGCGTAGCTTTCTTT. Amino acids: CASSQDTFSRVAFF.